A selection of T cell receptor beta chains follows, all from one sample in a study of T-cell memory formation after mild COVID-19. TCRdb passed the 5' RACE reads through MiXCR, listing each CDR3 protein once. The sample contains 55,000 to 65,000 distinct CDR3 sequences, more than 8% of which appear only once. Source material: PBMCs or a T cell subset sorted from them (not recorded which). The receptors originated from a man aged 18 to 29 who had mild COVID-19 (a few samples of this study predate the infection). Cell type and time point are not known. Each CDR3 is given with its conserved first and last residue. Fields, in order: V gene, J gene, clone size, D gene, CDR3 protein, CDR3 DNA. D genes are given only for firm matches. Clone size is shown for a subset of rows, as once, few, many or a class of expanded clone.

V gene: TRBV27; J gene: TRBJ2-7; clone size: -; D gene: -; CDR3 protein: CASSLSQGAGYEQYF; CDR3 DNA: TGTGCCAGCAGTTTATCGCAGGGCGCAGGATACGAGCAGTACTTC
V gene: TRBV4-2; J gene: TRBJ1-6; clone size: -; D gene: -; CDR3 protein: CASSQDRGNNSPLHF; CDR3 DNA: TGTGCCAGCAGCCAAGATCGGGGAAATAATTCACCCCTCCACTTT
V gene: TRBV27; J gene: TRBJ1-2; clone size: -; D gene: -; CDR3 protein: CASTRENYGYTF; CDR3 DNA: TGTGCCAGCACCAGGGAGAACTATGGCTACACCTTC
V gene: TRBV4-3; J gene: TRBJ2-1; clone size: many; D gene: -; CDR3 protein: CASSQDVSFDEQFF; CDR3 DNA: TGCGCCAGCAGCCAAGACGTAAGTTTCGATGAGCAGTTCTTC
V gene: TRBV6-2/TRBV6-3; J gene: TRBJ1-5; clone size: few; D gene: -; CDR3 protein: CASSLMGEQPQHF; CDR3 DNA: TGTGCCAGCAGCCTTATGGGAGAGCAGCCCCAGCATTTT
V gene: TRBV12-3/TRBV12-4; J gene: TRBJ2-3; clone size: few; D gene: -; CDR3 protein: CASSGLTDTQYF; CDR3 DNA: TGTGCCAGCAGTGGGCTGACGGATACGCAGTATTTT
V gene: TRBV5-6; J gene: TRBJ1-5; clone size: -; D gene: TRBD1; CDR3 protein: CASSRATGGEGNQPQHF; CDR3 DNA: TGTGCCAGCAGCCGCGCGACAGGGGGCGAGGGCAATCAGCCCCAGCATTTT
V gene: TRBV12-3/TRBV12-4; J gene: TRBJ2-3; clone size: -; D gene: TRBD2; CDR3 protein: CASSAGGLTDTQYF; CDR3 DNA: TGTGCCAGCAGTGCGGGGGGGCTGACAGATACGCAGTATTTT
V gene: TRBV29-1; J gene: TRBJ1-6; clone size: -; D gene: TRBD1; CDR3 protein: CSVATGPGSPLHF; CDR3 DNA: TGCAGCGTTGCGACAGGGCCTGGGTCACCCCTCCACTTT
V gene: TRBV6-5; J gene: TRBJ1-1; clone size: few; D gene: -; CDR3 protein: CASSYAVNTEAFF; CDR3 DNA: TGTGCCAGCAGTTATGCGGTGAACACTGAAGCTTTCTTT
V gene: TRBV28; J gene: TRBJ1-5; clone size: -; D gene: -; CDR3 protein: CASSPDLLGSNQPQHF; CDR3 DNA: TGTGCCAGCAGCCCGGACTTACTCGGGAGCAATCAGCCCCAGCATTTT
V gene: TRBV12-3/TRBV12-4; J gene: TRBJ2-7; clone size: -; D gene: TRBD2; CDR3 protein: CASSFWGGRQYF; CDR3 DNA: TGTGCCAGCAGTTTTTGGGGGGGGAGGCAGTACTTC
V gene: TRBV7-2; J gene: TRBJ2-5; clone size: medium-sized; D gene: -; CDR3 protein: CASSLLRSTQYF; CDR3 DNA: TGTGCCAGCAGCTTATTAAGATCCACCCAGTACTTC
V gene: TRBV7-3; J gene: TRBJ2-1; clone size: few; D gene: -; CDR3 protein: CASSSEAGKQFF; CDR3 DNA: TGTGCCAGCAGCTCGGAGGCGGGTAAGCAGTTCTTC
V gene: TRBV20-1; J gene: TRBJ2-7; clone size: few; D gene: TRBD2; CDR3 protein: CSAARPSGGSYEQYF; CDR3 DNA: TGCAGTGCCGCCCGTCCTAGCGGGGGTTCCTACGAGCAGTACTTC
V gene: TRBV5-5; J gene: TRBJ2-3; clone size: few; D gene: -; CDR3 protein: CASSLHGILTDTQYF; CDR3 DNA: TGTGCCAGCAGCTTGCATGGCATCCTCACAGATACGCAGTATTTT
V gene: TRBV14; J gene: TRBJ2-7; clone size: -; D gene: -; CDR3 protein: CASSQVGGAPGEQYF; CDR3 DNA: TGTGCCAGCAGCCAAGTTGGCGGGGCCCCGGGGGAGCAGTACTTC
V gene: TRBV20-1; J gene: TRBJ2-3; clone size: few; D gene: TRBD2; CDR3 protein: CSARSQRGATDTQYF; CDR3 DNA: TGCAGTGCTAGATCTCAGCGGGGGGCAACAGATACGCAGTATTTT
V gene: TRBV19; J gene: TRBJ1-1; clone size: few; D gene: -; CDR3 protein: CASSEAHTEAFF; CDR3 DNA: TGTGCCAGTAGCGAGGCACACACTGAAGCTTTCTTT
V gene: TRBV5-1; J gene: TRBJ2-1; clone size: few; D gene: TRBD1; CDR3 protein: CASRWQGARNEQFF; CDR3 DNA: TGCGCCAGCAGGTGGCAGGGGGCGCGCAATGAGCAGTTCTTC
V gene: TRBV3-1; J gene: TRBJ1-3; clone size: few; D gene: -; CDR3 protein: CASSHSDNSGNTIYF; CDR3 DNA: TGTGCCAGCAGCCACAGCGACAACTCTGGAAACACCATATATTTT
V gene: TRBV5-6; J gene: TRBJ1-2; clone size: few; D gene: -; CDR3 protein: CASSLVGTGYTF; CDR3 DNA: TGTGCCAGCAGCTTGGTGGGGACTGGCTACACCTTC
V gene: TRBV10-3; J gene: TRBJ2-5; clone size: many; D gene: TRBD1; CDR3 protein: CAISGADRGQETQYF; CDR3 DNA: TGTGCCATCAGTGGGGCGGACAGGGGGCAAGAGACCCAGTACTTC
V gene: TRBV7-6; J gene: TRBJ2-3; clone size: many; D gene: -; CDR3 protein: CASSLAVRGGDTQYF; CDR3 DNA: TGTGCCAGCAGCTTAGCCGTGAGAGGTGGAGATACGCAGTATTTT
V gene: TRBV5-1; J gene: TRBJ2-1; clone size: few; D gene: -; CDR3 protein: CASSQSTSYNEQFF; CDR3 DNA: TGCGCCAGCAGCCAATCAACCTCCTACAATGAGCAGTTCTTC
V gene: TRBV5-1; J gene: TRBJ1-2; clone size: -; D gene: -; CDR3 protein: CASSLGVAGQGYTF; CDR3 DNA: TGCGCCAGCAGCTTGGGGGTAGCCGGGCAAGGCTACACCTTC
V gene: TRBV12-3/TRBV12-4; J gene: TRBJ1-2; clone size: -; D gene: -; CDR3 protein: CASSLNYGYTF; CDR3 DNA: TGTGCCAGCAGTTTAAACTATGGCTACACCTTC
V gene: TRBV4-1; J gene: TRBJ1-1; clone size: -; D gene: TRBD1; CDR3 protein: CASSLGTGGENTEAFF; CDR3 DNA: TGCGCCAGCAGCCTCGGGACAGGGGGGGAGAACACTGAAGCTTTCTTT
V gene: TRBV11-2; J gene: TRBJ2-3; clone size: -; D gene: -; CDR3 protein: CASSRGTVTDTQYF; CDR3 DNA: TGTGCCAGCAGCCGGGGGACAGTGACAGATACGCAGTATTTT